Below are 17 T cell receptor beta chains sequenced from a single sample in a study of CXCR4 blockade with PD-1 therapy in pancreatic cancer. Measured with immunoSEQ multiplex PCR; TCRdb has only the in-frame clones, and not every one. The table records around 6,400 clones, about a third of them present only once. Source material: tumor tissue. These receptors all come from a human donor with pancreatic ductal adenocarcinoma.

This clone has ten or more counts. This chain uses TRBV11-3 with TRBJ2-1; unclear D gene. Germline-derived CDR1 and CDR2 are SGHNT and YENEEA. There are 14 residues in the CDR3. V lost 4 bases, J lost 5 bases, and 12 bases lay in between. In DNA, the CDR3 is TGTGCCAGCAGCTCCCGGACCGAAGACAATGAGCAGTTCTTC. This gives the protein CASSSRTEDNEQFF.

This clone was observed at least ten times. The rearrangement links TRBV11-3 to TRBJ2-1; the D gene is possibly TRBD2 (6 bases). CDR1 and CDR2 from the germline V gene are SGHNT and YENEEA. V dropped 3 bases and J dropped 6 bases, with 12 bases sitting between them. The CDR3 has 14 amino acids. CDR3 loop: CASSLSRGFNEQFF. As DNA, the CDR3 is TGTGCCAGCAGCTTGTCTCGGGGGTTCAATGAGCAGTTCTTC.

This clone occurred a few times. The chain recombines TRBV11-3 with TRBJ2-2, with 10 nucleotides matching TRBD2. The CDR3 sequence is 15 residues long. J lost 4 bases, V lost 5 bases, and 4 bases had no gene match. Germline CDR1 is SGHNT and CDR2 is YENEEA. In DNA, the CDR3 is TGTGCCAGCAGCACGGGACTAGCGCGCACCGGGGAGCTGTTTTTT. Translating gives CASSTGLARTGELFF.

This clone was seen only a few times. This chain links TRBV12-2 with TRBJ2-1; TRBD2 was called by the table and not checked on the DNA. TRBV12-2 is annotated as a pseudogene. The length of the CDR3 is 15 residues. CDR3 protein: CASLRAGLSYNEQFF. In DNA form, the CDR3 reads TGTGCCAGTCTTCGAGCGGGATTGTCCTACAATGAGCAGTTCTTC.

About this clone: A nucleotide was unread or ambiguous, so the corresponding amino acid is written X. The genes are TRBV6-8 and TRBJ2-6, with D unresolved. Germline V lookup: CDR1 MNHGY, CDR2 SAAAGT. V shed 4 bases and J shed 3 bases, with 10 bases lying between them. The CDR3 runs 15 residues. CDR3 bases: TGTGCCAGCAGTTTGAAGGTCTYTGGGGCCAACGTCCTGACTTTC. Its translation: CASSLKVXGANVLTF.

The rearrangement uses TRBV5-1 and TRBJ1-2, with no clear D. The CDR3 extends over 15 amino acids. V lost 0 bases and J 2 bases, leaving 11 bases between the germline ends. From germline, CDR1 is SGHRS and CDR2 YFSETQ. Here the CDR3 reads CASSLAETTNYGYTF. The CDR3 DNA is TGCGCCAGCAGCTTGGCCGAGACGACCAACTATGGCTACACCTTC.

The chain joins TRBV27 to TRBJ2-5; TRBD2 matches 10 bases. V lost 7 bases, J lost 1 base, and 12 bases stayed unmatched. Per the germline V gene, CDR1 is MNHEY and CDR2 is SMNVEV (reference sequence). The CDR3 spans 17 residues. CDR3 sequence: CASTRRASGRGQETQYF. CDR3 sequence (DNA): TGTGCCAGCACTCGAAGGGCTAGCGGGAGAGGCCAAGAGACCCAGTACTTC.

V gene TRBV15 combines with J gene TRBJ2-7; 10 positions agree with TRBD1. CDR3 length equals 15 residues. Germline lookup yields CDR1 LNHNV and CDR2 YYDKDF (reference sequence). The V and J ends lost 3 bases and 5 bases, in that order; junction bases with no gene match: 7. The CDR3 DNA sequence: TGTGCCACCAGCAGTCCGGGACAGGGGAATAACGAGCAGTACTTC. Amino acid sequence: CATSSPGQGNNEQYF.

Of note for this clone: The sample has other DNA sequences that encode this CDR3 too. The chain combines TRBV19 with TRBJ2-7; D is ambiguous. V lost 0 bases and J 2 bases, leaving 5 bases between the germline ends. Germline V gene sequence: CDR1 LNHDA, CDR2 SQIVND (reference sequence). This CDR3 region has 13 residues. The DNA of the CDR3 is TGTGCCAGTAGTATAGATTCGACCTACGAGCAGTACTTC. Its protein is CASSIDSTYEQYF.

This clone was observed a few times. This rearrangement joins TRBV14 to TRBJ2-1; 10 positions agree with TRBD2. V shed 4 bases and J 4 bases; nucleotides not matched to a gene: 7. In germline, CDR1 is SGHDN, CDR2 FVKESK. CDR3 length equals 16 residues. The CDR3 coding sequence is TGTGCCAGCAGCCCCCGGACTAGCGGATATTACAATGAGCAGTTCTTC. Translation: CASSPRTSGYYNEQFF.

This clone was counted at least ten times. The V gene is TRBV11-3, the J gene TRBJ2-3; 11 bases fit TRBD2. V trimming: 3 bases; J trimming: 0 bases; junction bases outside the gene matches: 8. This CDR3 has 18 residues. The germline CDR1 and CDR2 sequences are SGHNT and YENEEA. CDR3 amino acids: CASSLGGTSGYSTDTQYF. CDR3 nucleotide sequence: TGTGCCAGCAGCTTGGGTGGGACTAGCGGCTATAGCACAGATACGCAGTATTTT.

This clone was picked up one time. This chain links TRBV18 with TRBJ1-1; D unclear. V was trimmed by 2 bases and J by 3 bases, leaving 10 bases between them. There are 14 residues in the CDR3. CDR1 is KGHSH, CDR2 LQKENI, per germline. CDR3 nucleotides: TGTGCCAGCTCACCAGTGGCAATGGACACTGAAGCTTTCTTT. It specifies CASSPVAMDTEAFF.

This clone was found many times. The genes are TRBV9 and TRBJ1-2, with D maybe TRBD1 (5 bases). The V end lost 0 bases, the J end lost 4 bases, and 16 bases lay between the germline ends. The CDR3 sequence is 16 residues long. Germline CDR1 and CDR2: SGDLS and YYNGEE. The CDR3 nucleotides read TGTGCCAGCAGCGTAGCCCTGACGGCGGGGGGCTATGGCTACACCTTC. Translated: CASSVALTAGGYGYTF.

This clone was detected many times. V is TRBV7-5 and J is TRBJ2-1. TRBV7-5 is noted as a pseudogene. This CDR3 region has 15 residues. The CDR3 is CASSPGTESWNEQFF. The CDR3, as DNA: TGTGCCAGCAGCCCCGGGACGGAGAGTTGGAATGAGCAGTTCTTC.

By share of the sample, this clone is medium-sized. The chain couples TRBV11-3 to TRBJ2-2, with a tentative D call TRBD2 (6 bases). Deletions cut 4 bases from V and 6 bases from J, with 15 bases between. Germline CDR1 SGHNT, CDR2 YENEEA. The CDR3 has 15 amino acids. CDR3 protein: CASSYGGIPPGELFF. CDR3 nucleotide sequence: TGTGCCAGCAGCTACGGAGGGATCCCCCCCGGGGAGCTGTTTTTT.

This clone was seen more than once but under ten times. V is TRBV1 and J is TRBJ2-2; TRBD1 is taken as the D call from the table, unchecked against the DNA. TRBV1 is recorded as a pseudogene. The CDR3 has 16 residues. For the CDR3, the DNA is TGCGCCAGCAGCCATCAGCACAGGGGAACGGGCGGGGAGCTGTTTTTT. It specifies CASSHQHRGTGGELFF.

Sample share makes this clone medium-sized. The J gene is TRBJ2-1, the V gene TRBV11-3; 9 bases align to TRBD2. CDR1 and CDR2 from the germline V gene are SGHNT and YENEEA. This CDR3 has 17 residues. V lost 6 bases, J lost 5 bases, and 14 bases stayed unmatched. The CDR3 DNA sequence: TGTGCCAGCAGTTCACAGGGACCGAGACTAGCGGACAATGAGCAGTTCTTC. This sequence encodes CASSSQGPRLADNEQFF. Looking up the rest from reference TRBV11-3 and TRBJ2-1 gives the full variable domain: EAGVVQSPRYKIIEKKQPVAFWCNPISGHNTLYWYLQNLGQGPELLIRYENEEAVDDSQLPKDRFSAERLKGVDSTLKIQPAELGDSAVYLCASSSQGPRLADNEQFFGPGTRLTVL.